These T cell receptor beta chains were read from a single sample in a study of cytotoxic CD8 clonotypes in ibrutinib-treated CLL. Here immunoSEQ multiplex PCR was the method, and the copy in TCRdb shows in-frame clones only, minus some. There are approximately 210,000 clones in the sample; 55% to 85% occur only once, and over 10% lies in the top ten. Specimen: PBMCs, collected after 24 months of ibrutinib treatment. Receptor source: a human donor with chronic lymphocytic leukemia. The CDR3 runs from the conserved cysteine through the conserved F or W. D genes are given only for firm matches. Clone size is stated in some rows and not others, as once, few, many or a class when expanded.

j_call clone_size v_call d_call cdr3_aa cdr3_nt
TRBJ2-2 few TRBV7-3 - CASSLGDSNTGELFF TGTGCCAGCAGCTTAGGGGACTCCAACACCGGGGAGCTGTTTTTT
TRBJ2-2 - TRBV28 - CASSPLGAGATGELFF TGTGCCAGCAGTCCCCTAGGAGCGGGCGCCACCGGGGAGCTGTTTTTT
TRBJ1-1 few TRBV27 TRBD1 CASSLLSTGGGTEAFF TGTGCCAGCAGTTTATTATCCACAGGGGGAGGCACTGAAGCTTTCTTT
TRBJ2-7 - TRBV30 TRBD2 CAWRKLAGVWEQYF TGTGCCTGGAGGAAACTAGCGGGGGTCTGGGAGCAGTACTTC
TRBJ2-3 - TRBV30 TRBD2 CAWSVRRESTDTQYF TGTGCCTGGAGTGTACGGCGGGAGAGCACAGATACGCAGTATTTT
TRBJ1-2 - TRBV18 - CASSPSAPRGYGYTF TGTGCCAGCTCACCCTCAGCTCCGAGGGGCTATGGCTACACCTTC
TRBJ2-2 - TRBV29-1 - CSVTGSGMGTGELFF TGCAGCGTTACAGGGAGCGGGATGGGAACCGGGGAGCTGTTTTTT
TRBJ2-3 - TRBV18 - CASSPPSGRGDTQYF TGTGCCAGCTCACCTCCCTCAGGGCGCGGGGATACGCAGTATTTT
TRBJ2-5 few TRBV19 - CASSPGGFLETQYF TGTGCCAGTAGTCCAGGGGGGTTCCTTGAGACCCAGTACTTC
TRBJ2-3 - TRBV11-1 TRBD2 CASSSIVSGSSDTQYF TGTGCCAGCAGCTCAATCGTTAGCGGGAGTAGTGATACGCAGTATTTT
TRBJ2-3 - TRBV19 - CASSPRRYDTQYF TGTGCCAGTAGCCCCCGTCGTTACGATACGCAGTATTTT
TRBJ1-1 - TRBV18 - CASSSRAMSTEAFF TGTGCCAGCTCATCTCGAGCCATGAGCACTGAAGCTTTCTTT
TRBJ1-3 once TRBV30 - CASTTSGGSGNTIYF TGTGCCTCGACAACGTCGGGGGGCTCCGGAAACACCATATATTTT
TRBJ2-7 - TRBV29-1 TRBD1 CSVVDRGGYEQYF TGCAGCGTTGTAGACAGGGGTGGTTACGAGCAGTACTTC
TRBJ1-4 - TRBV6-6 - CASSYPNATNEKLFF TGTGCCAGCAGTTATCCGAATGCAACTAATGAAAAACTGTTTTTT
TRBJ1-5 - TRBV27 - CASKRDTQGSQHF TGTGCCAGCAAACGGGACACCCAGGGGTCCCAGCATTTT
TRBJ2-2 - TRBV5-4 TRBD1 CASSADLDRGTGELFF TGTGCCAGCAGCGCAGACTTAGACAGGGGCACCGGGGAGCTGTTTTTT
TRBJ2-1 - TRBV28 - CASSPTPISSDEQFF TGTGCCAGCAGCCCAACACCCATTTCCAGCGATGAGCAGTTCTTC
TRBJ2-6 - TRBV5-6 TRBD1 CASSLWGQGAGANVLTF TGTGCCAGCAGCTTGTGGGGACAGGGGGCCGGGGCCAACGTCCTGACTTTC
TRBJ1-2 - TRBV14 - CASSQGYSYTF TGTGCCAGCAGCCAGGGGTACAGCTACACCTTC
TRBJ1-2 - TRBV14 - CASSQTGIYGYTF TGTGCCAGCAGCCAAACAGGAATCTATGGCTACACCTTC
TRBJ2-1 - TRBV7-3 - CASSSNNEQFF TGTGCCAGCAGCTCGAACAATGAGCAGTTCTTC
TRBJ2-7 once TRBV7-9 TRBD2 CASSRGGLAAYEQYF TGTGCCAGCAGCCGAGGGGGACTAGCGGCCTACGAGCAGTACTTC
TRBJ2-5 - TRBV11-2 TRBD2 CASSLTSGRDEETQYF TGTGCCAGCAGCTTGACTAGCGGGAGGGATGAGGAGACCCAGTACTTC
TRBJ2-3 - TRBV10-3 TRBD2 CAIRAGLAGGADTQYF TGTGCCATCAGGGCCGGACTAGCGGGAGGAGCAGATACGCAGTATTTT
TRBJ2-2 - TRBV10-3 - CAINRRAQVYTGELFF TGTGCCATCAACAGAAGGGCCCAGGTGTACACCGGGGAGCTGTTTTTT
TRBJ2-1 - TRBV7-9 TRBD2 CASSSVAGVGNEQFF TGTGCCAGCAGCTCCGTAGCGGGAGTAGGCAATGAGCAGTTCTTC
TRBJ2-7 - TRBV11-2 TRBD2 CASSPGTKGPPSYEQYF TGTGCCAGCAGCCCCGGGACTAAGGGTCCCCCTTCCTACGAGCAGTACTTC
TRBJ2-7 - TRBV29-1 - CSVEDVPNGYEQYF TGCAGCGTTGAAGATGTGCCGAATGGCTACGAGCAGTACTTC
TRBJ2-2 few TRBV27 - CASSRLLGGGELFF TGTGCCAGCAGTCGACTCTTAGGGGGCGGGGAGCTGTTTTTT
TRBJ2-1 few TRBV11-2 TRBD2 CASSLVLAAVGNEQFF TGTGCCAGCAGCTTAGTACTAGCGGCCGTTGGGAATGAGCAGTTCTTC
TRBJ2-5 - TRBV9 TRBD2 CASSVPTGGGGETQYF TGTGCCAGCAGCGTTCCTACGGGAGGGGGAGGGGAGACCCAGTACTTC
TRBJ1-2 - TRBV21-1 - CASSRCGNHYGYTF TGTGCCAGCAGCCGGTGTGGCAACCACTATGGCTACACCTTC
TRBJ2-5 - TRBV11-2 TRBD2 CASSPPGLARQETQYF TGTGCCAGCAGCCCCCCAGGACTAGCGCGCCAAGAGACCCAGTACTTC
TRBJ2-7 - TRBV30 - CAWKGFEEQYF TGTGCCTGGAAAGGATTCGAGGAGCAGTACTTC
TRBJ1-2 - TRBV9 - CASSERFNYGYTF TGTGCCAGCAGCGAAAGATTTAACTATGGCTACACCTTC
TRBJ2-3 - TRBV15 TRBD2 CATRGSGRWVYTDTQYF TGTGCCACCAGGGGTAGCGGGAGGTGGGTCTACACAGATACGCAGTATTTT
TRBJ2-7 - TRBV30 - CATDLRDIHHYTYEQYF TGTGCCACGGACCTCAGGGATATCCATCATTACACCTACGAGCAGTACTTC
TRBJ2-7 - TRBV29-1 - CSVEETRTGTYEQYF TGCAGCGTTGAAGAAACGCGGACCGGTACCTACGAGCAGTACTTC
TRBJ2-3 - TRBV9 - CASSVGWVDTQYF TGTGCCAGCAGCGTAGGGTGGGTAGATACGCAGTATTTT
TRBJ1-1 - TRBV7-3 - CASSRGGRGTEAFF TGTGCCAGCAGTAGGGGCGGGAGAGGTACTGAAGCTTTCTTT
TRBJ2-7 - TRBV4-2 TRBD2 CASSLRPGLAFSYEQYF TGTGCCAGCAGCCTAAGACCGGGACTAGCTTTTTCCTACGAGCAGTACTTC
TRBJ2-1 - TRBV5-6 TRBD2 CASSLSGLAGTYNEQFF TGTGCCAGCAGCTTATCGGGACTAGCGGGAACCTACAATGAGCAGTTCTTC
TRBJ1-1 - TRBV7-2 - CASTLKRETRAFF TGTGCCAGCACTTTAAAGAGGGAGACGCGAGCTTTCTTT
TRBJ2-7 - TRBV7-2 - CASSLGARPYEQYF TGTGCCAGCAGCTTAGGGGCAAGGCCATACGAGCAGTACTTC
TRBJ2-7 - TRBV14 - CASSQGAVTYEQYF TGTGCCAGCAGCCAAGGGGCGGTGACCTACGAGCAGTACTTC
TRBJ2-3 - TRBV6-4 - CASSDSWWESTDTQYF TGTGCCAGCAGTGACTCGTGGTGGGAGAGCACAGATACGCAGTATTTT
TRBJ2-7 - TRBV18 TRBD1 CASSPRTGGRNEQYF TGTGCCAGCTCACCGCGGACAGGGGGGAGAAACGAGCAGTACTTC
TRBJ2-1 - TRBV11-2 TRBD2 CASSLALAGWGNEQFF TGTGCCAGCAGCTTAGCACTAGCGGGATGGGGTAATGAGCAGTTCTTC
TRBJ2-7 - TRBV29-1 TRBD1 CSVEEDRGYEQYF TGCAGCGTTGAGGAGGACAGGGGCTACGAGCAGTACTTC
TRBJ1-4 - TRBV4-2 - CASSQDPGADEKLFF TGTGCCAGCAGCCAAGACCCTGGGGCGGATGAAAAACTGTTTTTT